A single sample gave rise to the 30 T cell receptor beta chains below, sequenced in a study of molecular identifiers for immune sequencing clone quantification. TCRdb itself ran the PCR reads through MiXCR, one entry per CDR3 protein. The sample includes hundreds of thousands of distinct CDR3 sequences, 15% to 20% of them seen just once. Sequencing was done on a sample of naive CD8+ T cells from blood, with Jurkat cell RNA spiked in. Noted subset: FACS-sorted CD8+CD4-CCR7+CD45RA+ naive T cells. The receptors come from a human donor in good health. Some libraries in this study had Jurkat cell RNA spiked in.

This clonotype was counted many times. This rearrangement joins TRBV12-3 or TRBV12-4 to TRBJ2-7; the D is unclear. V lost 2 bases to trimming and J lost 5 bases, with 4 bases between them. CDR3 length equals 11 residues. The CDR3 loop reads CASSLRDEQYF. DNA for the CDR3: TGTGCCAGCAGTTTAAGGGACGAGCAGTACTTC.

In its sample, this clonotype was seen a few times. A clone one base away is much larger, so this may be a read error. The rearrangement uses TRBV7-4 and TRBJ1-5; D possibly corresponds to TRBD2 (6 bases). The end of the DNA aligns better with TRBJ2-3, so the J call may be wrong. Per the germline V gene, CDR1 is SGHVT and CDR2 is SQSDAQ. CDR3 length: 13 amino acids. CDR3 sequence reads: CVRMEGSNQPQYF. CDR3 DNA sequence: TGTGTCAGGATGGAGGGTAGCAATCAGCCCCAGTATTTT.

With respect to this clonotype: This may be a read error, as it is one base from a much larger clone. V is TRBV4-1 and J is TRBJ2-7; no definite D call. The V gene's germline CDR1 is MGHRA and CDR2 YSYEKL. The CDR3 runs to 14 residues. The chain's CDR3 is CASSQDHQAYERYF. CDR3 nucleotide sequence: TGCGCCAGCAGCCAAGATCATCAGGCCTACGAGCGGTACTTC.

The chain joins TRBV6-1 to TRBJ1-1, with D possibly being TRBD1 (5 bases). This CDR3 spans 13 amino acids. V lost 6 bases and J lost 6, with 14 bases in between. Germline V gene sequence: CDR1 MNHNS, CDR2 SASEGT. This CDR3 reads CASRAGVLAEAFF. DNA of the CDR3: TGTGCCAGCAGGGCGGGGGTGTTGGCTGAAGCTTTCTTT.

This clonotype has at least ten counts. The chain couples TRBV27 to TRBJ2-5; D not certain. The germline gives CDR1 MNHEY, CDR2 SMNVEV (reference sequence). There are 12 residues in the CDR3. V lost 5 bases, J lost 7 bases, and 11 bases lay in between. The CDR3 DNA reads TGTGCCAGCAGTACTCCCGGAGCGACCCAGTACTTC. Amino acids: CASSTPGATQYF.

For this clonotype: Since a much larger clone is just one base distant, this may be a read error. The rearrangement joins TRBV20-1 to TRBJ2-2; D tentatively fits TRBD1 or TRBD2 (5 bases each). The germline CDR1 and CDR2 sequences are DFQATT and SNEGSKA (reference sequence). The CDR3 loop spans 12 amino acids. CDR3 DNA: TGCAGTGCTAGTCAGGGCACCGGGGAGCTGGTTTTT. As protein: CSASQGTGELVF.

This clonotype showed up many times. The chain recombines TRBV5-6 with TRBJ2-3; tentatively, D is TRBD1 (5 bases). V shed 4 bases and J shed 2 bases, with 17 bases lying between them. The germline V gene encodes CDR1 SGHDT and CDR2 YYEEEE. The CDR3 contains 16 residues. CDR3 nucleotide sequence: TGTGCCAGCAGCCCTTCGGCAGGGTCGTACACAGATACGCAGTATTTT. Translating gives CASSPSAGSYTDTQYF.

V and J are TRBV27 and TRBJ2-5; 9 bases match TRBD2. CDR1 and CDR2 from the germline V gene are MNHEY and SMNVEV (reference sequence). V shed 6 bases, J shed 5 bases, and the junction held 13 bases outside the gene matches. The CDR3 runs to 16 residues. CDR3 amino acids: CASSPEPGLAWETQYF. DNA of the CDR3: TGTGCCAGCAGCCCGGAGCCTGGACTAGCGTGGGAGACCCAGTACTTC.

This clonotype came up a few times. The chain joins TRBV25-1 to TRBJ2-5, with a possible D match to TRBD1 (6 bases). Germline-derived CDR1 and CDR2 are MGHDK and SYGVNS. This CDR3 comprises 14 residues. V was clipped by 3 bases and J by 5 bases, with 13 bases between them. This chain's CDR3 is CASSDLTGSETQYF. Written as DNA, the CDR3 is TGTGCCAGCAGTGACCTTACAGGGTCGGAGACCCAGTACTTC.

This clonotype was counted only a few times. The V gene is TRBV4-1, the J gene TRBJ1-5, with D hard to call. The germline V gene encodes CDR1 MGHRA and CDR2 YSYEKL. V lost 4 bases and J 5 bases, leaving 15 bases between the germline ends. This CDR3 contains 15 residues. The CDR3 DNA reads TGCGCCAGCAGCCTGGTGCTTGGGGATTATCAGCCCCAGCATTTT. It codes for CASSLVLGDYQPQHF.

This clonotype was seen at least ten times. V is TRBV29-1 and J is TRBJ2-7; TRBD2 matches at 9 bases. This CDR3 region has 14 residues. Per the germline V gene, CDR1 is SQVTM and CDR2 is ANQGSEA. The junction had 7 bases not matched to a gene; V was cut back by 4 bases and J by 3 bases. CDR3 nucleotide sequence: TGCAGCGTTGCGTCAATAGCGGGAGTCTACGAGCAGTACTTC. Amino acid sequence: CSVASIAGVYEQYF.

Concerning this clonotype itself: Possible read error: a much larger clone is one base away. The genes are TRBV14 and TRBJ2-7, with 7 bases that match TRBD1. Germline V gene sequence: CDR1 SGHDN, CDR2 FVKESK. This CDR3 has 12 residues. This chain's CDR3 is CAGSQGQFEQYF. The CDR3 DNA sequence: TGTGCCGGCAGCCAGGGACAGTTCGAGCAGTACTTC.

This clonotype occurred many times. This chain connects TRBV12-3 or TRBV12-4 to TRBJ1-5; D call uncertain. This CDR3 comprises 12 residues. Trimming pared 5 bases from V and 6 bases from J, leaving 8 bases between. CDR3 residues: CASSTMGQPQHF. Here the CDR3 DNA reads TGTGCCAGCAGTACCATGGGTCAGCCCCAGCATTTT.

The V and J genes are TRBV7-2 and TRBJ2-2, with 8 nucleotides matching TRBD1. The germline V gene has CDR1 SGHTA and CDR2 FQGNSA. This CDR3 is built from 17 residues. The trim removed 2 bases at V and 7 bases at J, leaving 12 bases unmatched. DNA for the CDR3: TGTGCCAGCAGCTTAAATCCCCCGACAGGGGCCTTCGGGGAGCTGTTTTTT. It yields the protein CASSLNPPTGAFGELFF.

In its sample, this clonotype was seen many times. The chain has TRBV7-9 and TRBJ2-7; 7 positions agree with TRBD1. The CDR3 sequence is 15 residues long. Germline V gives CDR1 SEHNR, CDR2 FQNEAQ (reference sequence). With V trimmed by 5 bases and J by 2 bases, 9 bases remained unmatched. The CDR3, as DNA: TGTGCCAGCAGCCCTCAGACAGGGTCTACCTACGAGCAGTACTTC. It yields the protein CASSPQTGSTYEQYF.

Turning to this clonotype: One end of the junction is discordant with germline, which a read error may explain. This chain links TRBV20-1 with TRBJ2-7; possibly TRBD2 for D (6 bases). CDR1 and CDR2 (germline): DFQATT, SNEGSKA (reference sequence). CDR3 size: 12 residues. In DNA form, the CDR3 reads TGCAGTGCTCGGGACTCAACCTACGAGCGGTACTTC. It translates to CSARDSTYERYF.

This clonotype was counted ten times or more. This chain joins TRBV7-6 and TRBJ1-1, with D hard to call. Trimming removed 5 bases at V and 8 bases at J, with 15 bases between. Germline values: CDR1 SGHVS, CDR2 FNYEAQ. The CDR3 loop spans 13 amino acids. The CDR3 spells CASSLGTAPEAFF. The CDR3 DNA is TGTGCCAGCAGCCTTGGCACGGCCCCCGAAGCTTTCTTT.

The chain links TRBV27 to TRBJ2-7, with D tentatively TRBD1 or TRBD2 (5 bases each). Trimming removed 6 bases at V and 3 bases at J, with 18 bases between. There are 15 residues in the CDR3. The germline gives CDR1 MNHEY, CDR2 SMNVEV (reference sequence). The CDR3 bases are TGTGCCAGCAGCTACACCGGGACCCCTTACTACGAGCAGTACTTC. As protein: CASSYTGTPYYEQYF.

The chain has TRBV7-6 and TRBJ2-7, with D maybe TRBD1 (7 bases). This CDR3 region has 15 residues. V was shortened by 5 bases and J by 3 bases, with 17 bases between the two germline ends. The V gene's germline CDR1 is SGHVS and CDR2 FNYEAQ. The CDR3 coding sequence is TGTGCCAGCAGCCCCCAATACAGGGGAGGCTACGAGCAGTACTTC. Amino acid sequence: CASSPQYRGGYEQYF.

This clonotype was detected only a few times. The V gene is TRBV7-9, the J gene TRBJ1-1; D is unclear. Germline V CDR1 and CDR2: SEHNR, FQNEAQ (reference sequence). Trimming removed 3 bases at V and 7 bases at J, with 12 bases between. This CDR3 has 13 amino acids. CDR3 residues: CASSLEGMGEAFF. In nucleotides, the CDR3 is TGTGCCAGCAGCTTGGAAGGGATGGGTGAAGCTTTCTTT.

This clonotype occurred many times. This CDR3 is CASSQGQNTEAFF. The CDR3 coding sequence is TGCGCCAGCAGCCAAGGTCAGAACACTGAAGCTTTCTTT. The chain combines TRBV4-3 with TRBJ1-1; D is unresolved. The CDR3 is 13 residues long. Looked up from germline, CDR1 is LGHNA and CDR2 is YSLEER. V dropped 1 base and J dropped 1 base, with 4 bases sitting between them.

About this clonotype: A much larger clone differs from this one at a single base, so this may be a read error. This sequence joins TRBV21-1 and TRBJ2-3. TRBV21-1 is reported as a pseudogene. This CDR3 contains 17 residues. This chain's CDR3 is CASSKALRHVSADTQYF. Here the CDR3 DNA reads TGTGCCAGCAGCAAGGCTCTTCGGCACGTAAGCGCAGATACGCAGTATTTT.

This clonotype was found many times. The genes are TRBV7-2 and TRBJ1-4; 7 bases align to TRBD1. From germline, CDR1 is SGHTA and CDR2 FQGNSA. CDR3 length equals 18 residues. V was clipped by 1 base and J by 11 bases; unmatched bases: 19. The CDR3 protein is CASSLGRGPEVVIEKLFF. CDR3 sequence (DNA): TGTGCCAGCAGCTTAGGAAGGGGGCCGGAGGTGGTGATTGAGAAACTGTTTTTT.

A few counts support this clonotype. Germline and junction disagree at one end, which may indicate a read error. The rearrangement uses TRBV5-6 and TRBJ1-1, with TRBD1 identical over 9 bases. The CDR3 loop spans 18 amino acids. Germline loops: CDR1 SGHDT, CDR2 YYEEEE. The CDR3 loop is CASSLTGQGYLRDTEALF. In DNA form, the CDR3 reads TGTGCCAGCAGCCTCACGGGACAGGGCTATTTACGAGACACTGAAGCTCTCTTT.

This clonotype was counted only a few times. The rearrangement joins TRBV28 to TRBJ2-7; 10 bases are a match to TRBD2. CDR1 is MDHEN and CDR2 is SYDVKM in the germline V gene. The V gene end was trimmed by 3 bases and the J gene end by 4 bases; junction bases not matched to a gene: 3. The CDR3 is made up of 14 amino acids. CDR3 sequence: CASSFLAGGYEQYF. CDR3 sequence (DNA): TGTGCCAGCAGTTTCTTAGCGGGAGGTTACGAGCAGTACTTC.

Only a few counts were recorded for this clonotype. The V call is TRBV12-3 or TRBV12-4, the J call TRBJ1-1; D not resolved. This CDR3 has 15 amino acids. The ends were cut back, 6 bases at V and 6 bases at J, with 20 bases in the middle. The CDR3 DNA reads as TGTGCCAGCAGCCAGGATTTTCGAGGGAAGGCTGAAGCTTTCTTT. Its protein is CASSQDFRGKAEAFF.

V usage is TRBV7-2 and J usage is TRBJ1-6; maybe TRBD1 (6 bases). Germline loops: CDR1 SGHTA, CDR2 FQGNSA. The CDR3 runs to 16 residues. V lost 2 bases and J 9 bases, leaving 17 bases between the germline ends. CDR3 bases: TGTGCCAGCAGCTTAAGGGGGGGTGGAGTAGGTTCACCCCTCCACTTT. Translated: CASSLRGGGVGSPLHF.

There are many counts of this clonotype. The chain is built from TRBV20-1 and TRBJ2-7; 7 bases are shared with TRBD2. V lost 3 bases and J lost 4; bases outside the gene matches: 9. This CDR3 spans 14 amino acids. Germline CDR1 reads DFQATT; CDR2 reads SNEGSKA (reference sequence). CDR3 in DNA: TGCAGTGCTAGGGAAAGCGGGAAGCTTTACGAGCAGTACTTC. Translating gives CSARESGKLYEQYF.

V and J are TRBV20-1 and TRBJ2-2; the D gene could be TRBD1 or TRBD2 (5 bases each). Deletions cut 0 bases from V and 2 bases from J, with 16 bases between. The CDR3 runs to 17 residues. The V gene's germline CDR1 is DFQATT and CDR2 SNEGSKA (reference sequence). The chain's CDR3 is CSARDPVGAINTGELFF. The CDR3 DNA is TGCAGTGCTAGAGATCCAGTCGGGGCGATAAACACCGGGGAGCTGTTTTTT.

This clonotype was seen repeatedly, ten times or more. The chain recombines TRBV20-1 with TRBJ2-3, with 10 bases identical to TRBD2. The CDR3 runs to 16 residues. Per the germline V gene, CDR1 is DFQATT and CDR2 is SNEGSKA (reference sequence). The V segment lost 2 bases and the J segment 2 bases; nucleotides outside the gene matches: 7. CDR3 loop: CSARPIAGGYTDTQYF. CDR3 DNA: TGCAGTGCTAGACCGATAGCGGGAGGATACACAGATACGCAGTATTTT.